A selection of T cell receptor beta chains follows, all from one sample in a study of PD-1 blockade in mismatch repair-deficient tumors. Using immunoSEQ multiplex PCR, the repertoire was profiled, and TCRdb retains in-frame clones only, with some absent. The table has around 17,000 clones, 84% seen once. Sequences were derived from PBMCs, sampled roughly 24 weeks after starting pembrolizumab. These receptor sequences come from an adult with mismatch repair-deficient cancer. Each CDR3 is given with its conserved first and last residue. D genes are given only for firm matches. Expanded clones get a size class; other rows say once, few or many, or leave the size out.

size: NA
V: TRBV28
J: TRBJ2-7
D: TRBD1
DNA: TGTGCCAGCAGTTTAATCGAGACAGGGACCTACGAGCAGTACTTC
CDR3: CASSLIETGTYEQYF

size: NA
V: TRBV28
J: TRBJ1-1
D: NA
DNA: TGTGCCAGCAGCCAATTTACAGGGCCCGAAGCTTTCTTT
CDR3: CASSQFTGPEAFF

size: NA
V: TRBV19
J: TRBJ2-7
D: NA
DNA: TGTGCCAGCACGTCCGGGACTTCTTTCTACGAGCAGTACTTC
CDR3: CASTSGTSFYEQYF

size: NA
V: TRBV30
J: TRBJ2-7
D: TRBD1
DNA: TGTGCCTGGAGCGCCGGGACAGGAGCCTACGAGCAGTACTTC
CDR3: CAWSAGTGAYEQYF

size: NA
V: TRBV6-5
J: TRBJ2-1
D: TRBD1
DNA: TGTGCCAGCAGCCCCCCGACAGGGAAGAATGAGCAGTTCTTC
CDR3: CASSPPTGKNEQFF

size: NA
V: TRBV18
J: TRBJ2-5
D: NA
DNA: TGTGCCAGCTCACCTGAAAGCCACCGGGAGACCCAGTACTTC
CDR3: CASSPESHRETQYF

size: NA
V: TRBV4-1
J: TRBJ1-1
D: NA
DNA: TGCGCCAGCAGCCAAGATACAGGGTTGACTGAAGCTTTCTTT
CDR3: CASSQDTGLTEAFF

size: NA
V: TRBV6-1
J: TRBJ2-1
D: NA
DNA: TGTGCCAGCAGTGGGGAACGGGGCAATGAGCAGTTCTTC
CDR3: CASSGERGNEQFF

size: NA
V: TRBV14
J: TRBJ2-7
D: NA
DNA: TGTGCCAGCAGCCAAGATGGGCACAACGAGCAGTACTTC
CDR3: CASSQDGHNEQYF

size: NA
V: TRBV19
J: TRBJ2-2
D: NA
DNA: TGTGCCAGTAGTATAGGGCAGGCGAACACCGGGGAGCTGTTTTTT
CDR3: CASSIGQANTGELFF

size: NA
V: TRBV9
J: TRBJ2-5
D: TRBD1
DNA: TGTGCCAGCAGCGTAGGGGGGGGACAGGGAAGCATAGAGACCCAGTACTTC
CDR3: CASSVGGGQGSIETQYF

size: NA
V: TRBV27
J: TRBJ2-2
D: TRBD2
DNA: TGTGCCAGCAGTTCATCCGGGACTAGCGGGAGAAGAGGGGAGCTGTTTTTT
CDR3: CASSSSGTSGRRGELFF

size: NA
V: TRBV6-1
J: TRBJ1-6
D: NA
DNA: TGTGCCAGCAGTGCTCAGGGCAGGAATTCACCCCTCCACTTT
CDR3: CASSAQGRNSPLHF

size: NA
V: TRBV7-8
J: TRBJ2-7
D: NA
DNA: TGTGCCAGCAGCTTCGGGTTTACCAATCCCTACGAGCAGTACTTC
CDR3: CASSFGFTNPYEQYF

size: NA
V: TRBV28
J: TRBJ2-3
D: TRBD2
DNA: TGTGCCAGCAGCGGACTAGCGGGAGGCGGGAGCACAGATACGCAGTATTTT
CDR3: CASSGLAGGGSTDTQYF

size: once
V: TRBV5-4
J: TRBJ2-7
D: NA
DNA: TGTGCCAGCAGACCTCGGGACGTCGGGGACAACGAGCAGTACTTC
CDR3: CASRPRDVGDNEQYF

size: NA
V: TRBV27
J: TRBJ2-5
D: TRBD1
DNA: TGTGCCAGCAGTTTACAGGGGGCGAGGACCCAGTACTTC
CDR3: CASSLQGARTQYF

size: NA
V: TRBV28
J: TRBJ2-7
D: TRBD1
DNA: TGTGCCAGCAGTCCCGTCTCTCCGGGACAGGGCTACGAGCAGTACTTC
CDR3: CASSPVSPGQGYEQYF

size: NA
V: TRBV5-1
J: TRBJ1-2
D: TRBD1
DNA: TGCGCCAGCAGCTCAGGGACAGGGGTCCCTAACTATGGCTACACCTTC
CDR3: CASSSGTGVPNYGYTF

size: NA
V: TRBV12-5
J: TRBJ1-2
D: TRBD1
DNA: TGTGCTAGTGGTTTGGTACCTGACAGGGGATCTGGCTACACCTTC
CDR3: CASGLVPDRGSGYTF

size: few
V: TRBV7-2
J: TRBJ2-7
D: NA
DNA: TGTGCCAGCAGCTCGACAGGTTTGAGGGGTTACGAGCAGTACTTC
CDR3: CASSSTGLRGYEQYF

size: few
V: TRBV6-5
J: TRBJ2-7
D: NA
DNA: TGTGCCAGCAGTTCATACCAAGGGGTAGGAAAGCAGTACTTC
CDR3: CASSSYQGVGKQYF

size: NA
V: TRBV4-1
J: TRBJ2-3
D: NA
DNA: TGCGCCAGCAGCCAAGTTGGGGACAGCGGGACAGATACGCAGTATTTT
CDR3: CASSQVGDSGTDTQYF

size: NA
V: TRBV11-2
J: TRBJ2-7
D: TRBD2
DNA: TGTGCCAGCAGCTTAGCTAGCGGGAACGCCGAGCAGTACTTC
CDR3: CASSLASGNAEQYF

size: NA
V: TRBV6-1
J: TRBJ1-1
D: TRBD1
DNA: TGTGCCAGCACCAGACAGGGTGGGACTGAAGCTTTCTTT
CDR3: CASTRQGGTEAFF

size: NA
V: TRBV18
J: TRBJ2-7
D: TRBD1
DNA: TGTGCCAGCTCACCAGGGGGGGACAGGGGTTACGAGCAGTACTTC
CDR3: CASSPGGDRGYEQYF

size: NA
V: TRBV6-1
J: TRBJ2-1
D: NA
DNA: TGTGCCAGCCGAACGTTAGCGGCCTACAATGAGCAGTTCTTC
CDR3: CASRTLAAYNEQFF

size: NA
V: TRBV7-9
J: TRBJ1-6
D: NA
DNA: TGTGCCAGCAGCTTAGGGCCCCAGGGGAGCAATTCACCCCTCCACTTT
CDR3: CASSLGPQGSNSPLHF

size: NA
V: TRBV27
J: TRBJ2-2
D: TRBD2
DNA: TGTGCCAGCAGTCTCCTTTGGGGCGGGAGAGGTACCGGGGAGCTGTTTTTT
CDR3: CASSLLWGGRGTGELFF

size: NA
V: TRBV29-1
J: TRBJ1-1
D: NA
DNA: TGCAGCGTTGGAGGGGGTGGCACTGAAGCTTTCTTT
CDR3: CSVGGGGTEAFF

size: NA
V: TRBV27
J: TRBJ2-5
D: TRBD2
DNA: TGTGCCAGCAGTTCGGCTAAAACTCCCGGACTAGGGGAGACCCAGTACTTC
CDR3: CASSSAKTPGLGETQYF

size: NA
V: TRBV5-1
J: TRBJ2-1
D: TRBD2
DNA: TGCGCCAGCAGCTTGCGCCAGGGTAGCGGGAGGGCGATGAATGAGCAGTTCTTC
CDR3: CASSLRQGSGRAMNEQFF

size: few
V: TRBV5-4
J: TRBJ2-7
D: NA
DNA: TGTGCCAGCAGCTTATCTAACAGGGAGTCCTACGAGCAGTACTTC
CDR3: CASSLSNRESYEQYF

size: few
V: TRBV30
J: TRBJ2-7
D: TRBD2
DNA: TGTGCCTGGAGCGGGGACTACCCCTACGAGCAGTACTTC
CDR3: CAWSGDYPYEQYF

size: NA
V: TRBV6-1
J: TRBJ2-7
D: NA
DNA: TGTGCCAGCCAACCGGGACTCCAGTACGAGCAGTACTTC
CDR3: CASQPGLQYEQYF

size: NA
V: TRBV7-9
J: TRBJ2-3
D: TRBD2
DNA: TGTGCCAGCAGCTTGCGGGAGGGCCACGCAGATACGCAGTATTTT
CDR3: CASSLREGHADTQYF

size: NA
V: TRBV5-4
J: TRBJ1-2
D: TRBD1
DNA: TGTGCCAGCAGGTCATGGCAGGGGGCCGAGAAAGGCTACACCTTC
CDR3: CASRSWQGAEKGYTF

size: NA
V: TRBV5-4
J: TRBJ1-4
D: TRBD1
DNA: TGTGCCAGCAGCTGGGGGCGGGACAGGGGTTCTCCTAATGAAAAACTGTTTTTT
CDR3: CASSWGRDRGSPNEKLFF

size: NA
V: TRBV5-1
J: TRBJ1-4
D: NA
DNA: TGCGCCAGCCGTTCAGGGGCGGCCGAAGAAAAACTGTTTTTT
CDR3: CASRSGAAEEKLFF

size: NA
V: TRBV6-5
J: TRBJ1-2
D: NA
DNA: TGTGCCAGCAGTTACGGGACAAACTATGGCTACACCTTC
CDR3: CASSYGTNYGYTF

size: NA
V: TRBV20-1
J: TRBJ1-4
D: NA
DNA: TGCAGTGCTTTTGCAGATCTGGCACTGTTTTTT
CDR3: CSAFADLALFF

size: few
V: TRBV7-9
J: TRBJ2-7
D: NA
DNA: TGTGCCAGCAGCTTTATCCCCTCCTACGAGCAGTACTTC
CDR3: CASSFIPSYEQYF

size: NA
V: TRBV6-5
J: TRBJ1-6
D: NA
DNA: TGTGCCAGCAGGGGGCGACGATATAATTCACCCCTCCACTTT
CDR3: CASRGRRYNSPLHF

size: NA
V: TRBV19
J: TRBJ2-3
D: NA
DNA: TGTGCCAGTAAGGACTTTAACACAGATACGCAGTATTTT
CDR3: CASKDFNTDTQYF

size: NA
V: TRBV25-1
J: TRBJ1-1
D: NA
DNA: TGTGCCAGCAGTTTGACAACTTCCATGAACACTGAAGCTTTCTTT
CDR3: CASSLTTSMNTEAFF

size: NA
V: TRBV7-9
J: TRBJ2-2
D: TRBD1
DNA: TGTGCCAGCAGCTTAGAAGACAGGGATTCCACCGGGGAGCTGTTTTTT
CDR3: CASSLEDRDSTGELFF

size: once
V: TRBV30
J: TRBJ1-5
D: NA
DNA: TGTGCCTGGGCGACGTCCCAGGGTCAGCCCCAGCATTTT
CDR3: CAWATSQGQPQHF